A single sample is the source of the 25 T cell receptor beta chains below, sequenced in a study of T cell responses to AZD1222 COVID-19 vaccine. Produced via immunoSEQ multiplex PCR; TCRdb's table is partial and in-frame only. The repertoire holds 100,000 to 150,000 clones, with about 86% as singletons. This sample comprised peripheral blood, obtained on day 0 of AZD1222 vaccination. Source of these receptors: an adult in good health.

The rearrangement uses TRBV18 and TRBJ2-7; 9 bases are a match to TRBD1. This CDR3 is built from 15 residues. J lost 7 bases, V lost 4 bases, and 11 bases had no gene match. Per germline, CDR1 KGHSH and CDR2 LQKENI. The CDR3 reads CASSLLPDRGTEQYF. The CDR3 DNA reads TGTGCCAGCTCACTATTGCCCGACAGGGGGACGGAGCAGTACTTC.

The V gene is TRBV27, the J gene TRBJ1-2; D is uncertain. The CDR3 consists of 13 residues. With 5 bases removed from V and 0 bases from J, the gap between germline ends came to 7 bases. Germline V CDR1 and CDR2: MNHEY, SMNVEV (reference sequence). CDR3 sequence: CASSPQANYGYTF. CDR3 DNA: TGTGCCAGCAGTCCCCAAGCTAACTATGGCTACACCTTC.

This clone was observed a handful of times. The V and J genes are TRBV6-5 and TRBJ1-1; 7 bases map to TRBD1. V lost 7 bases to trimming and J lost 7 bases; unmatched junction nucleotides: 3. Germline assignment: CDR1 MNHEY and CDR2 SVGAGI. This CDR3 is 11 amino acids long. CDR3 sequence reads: CASTSGGEAFF. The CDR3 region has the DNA TGTGCCAGCACCTCAGGGGGTGAAGCTTTCTTT.

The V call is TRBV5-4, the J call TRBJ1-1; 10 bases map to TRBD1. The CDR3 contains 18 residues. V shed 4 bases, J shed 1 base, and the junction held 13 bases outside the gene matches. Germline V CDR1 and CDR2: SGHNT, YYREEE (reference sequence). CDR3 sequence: CASSPNWTGGKRNTEAFF. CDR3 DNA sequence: TGTGCCAGCAGCCCCAATTGGACAGGGGGGAAAAGGAACACTGAAGCTTTCTTT.

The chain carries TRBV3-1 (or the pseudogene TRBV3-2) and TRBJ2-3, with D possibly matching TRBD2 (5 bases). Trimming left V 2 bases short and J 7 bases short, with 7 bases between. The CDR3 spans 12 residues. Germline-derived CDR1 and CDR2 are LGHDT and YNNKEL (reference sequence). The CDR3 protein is CASSQSGYTQYF. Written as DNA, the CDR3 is TGTGCCAGCAGCCAAAGCGGATATACGCAGTATTTT.

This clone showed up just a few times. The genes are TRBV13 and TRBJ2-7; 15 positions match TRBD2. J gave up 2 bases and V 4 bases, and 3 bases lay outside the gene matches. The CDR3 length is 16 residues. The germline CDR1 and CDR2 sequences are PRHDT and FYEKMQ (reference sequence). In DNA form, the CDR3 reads TGTGCCAGCAGCTCGGGACTAGCGGGGGGTCCCTACGAGCAGTACTTC. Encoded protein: CASSSGLAGGPYEQYF.

The CDR3 loop reads CATSDPTAGEGTEAFF. The CDR3, as DNA: TGTGCCACCAGTGATCCGACCGCAGGGGAGGGCACTGAAGCTTTCTTT. The rearrangement joins TRBV24-1 to TRBJ1-1; D is possibly TRBD1 (6 bases). The CDR3 extends over 16 amino acids. V lost 3 bases and J 4 bases, leaving 17 bases between the germline ends. Germline-derived CDR1 and CDR2 are KGHDR and SFDVKD.

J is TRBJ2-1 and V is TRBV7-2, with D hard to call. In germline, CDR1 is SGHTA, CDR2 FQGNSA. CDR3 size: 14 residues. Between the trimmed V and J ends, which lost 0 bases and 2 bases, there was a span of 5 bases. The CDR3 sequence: CASSLAVTYNEQFF. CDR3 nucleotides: TGTGCCAGCAGCTTAGCGGTGACCTACAATGAGCAGTTCTTC.

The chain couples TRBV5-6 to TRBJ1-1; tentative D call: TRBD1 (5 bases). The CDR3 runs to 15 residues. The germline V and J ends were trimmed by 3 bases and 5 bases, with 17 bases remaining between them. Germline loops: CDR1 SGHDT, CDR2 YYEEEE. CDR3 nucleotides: TGTGCCAGCAGCTCTCTACCGGGGCTCGGAACTGAAGCTTTCTTT. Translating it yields CASSSLPGLGTEAFF.

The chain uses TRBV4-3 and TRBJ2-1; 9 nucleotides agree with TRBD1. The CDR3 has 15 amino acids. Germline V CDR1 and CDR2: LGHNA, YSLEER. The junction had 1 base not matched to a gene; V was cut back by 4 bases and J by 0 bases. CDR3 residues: CASSPDRGSYNEQFF. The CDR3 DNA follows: TGCGCCAGCAGCCCGGACAGGGGCTCCTACAATGAGCAGTTCTTC.

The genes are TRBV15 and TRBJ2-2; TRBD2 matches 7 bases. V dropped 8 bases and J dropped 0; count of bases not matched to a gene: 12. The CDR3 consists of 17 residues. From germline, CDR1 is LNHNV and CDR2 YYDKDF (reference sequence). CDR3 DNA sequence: TGTGCCACCCTTGATAGGGGAGCGGGAACGAACACCGGGGAGCTGTTTTTT. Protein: CATLDRGAGTNTGELFF.

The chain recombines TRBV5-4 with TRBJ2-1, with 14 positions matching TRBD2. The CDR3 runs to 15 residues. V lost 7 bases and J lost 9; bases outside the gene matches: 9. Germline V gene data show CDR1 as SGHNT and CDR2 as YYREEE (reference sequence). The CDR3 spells CASRRGLAGEGEQFF. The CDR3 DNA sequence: TGTGCCAGCCGAAGGGGACTAGCGGGAGAGGGTGAGCAGTTCTTC.

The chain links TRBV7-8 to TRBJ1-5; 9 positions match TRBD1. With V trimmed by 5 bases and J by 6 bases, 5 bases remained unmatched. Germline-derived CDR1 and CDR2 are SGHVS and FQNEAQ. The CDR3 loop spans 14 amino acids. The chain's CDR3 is CASSPRTGVQPQHF. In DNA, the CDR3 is TGTGCCAGCAGCCCCCGGACAGGGGTTCAGCCCCAGCATTTT.

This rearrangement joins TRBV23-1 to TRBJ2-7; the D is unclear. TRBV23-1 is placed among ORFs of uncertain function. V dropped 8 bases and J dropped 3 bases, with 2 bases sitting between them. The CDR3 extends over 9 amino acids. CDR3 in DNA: TGCGCCAGCTACTACGAGCAGTACTTC. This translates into CASYYEQYF.

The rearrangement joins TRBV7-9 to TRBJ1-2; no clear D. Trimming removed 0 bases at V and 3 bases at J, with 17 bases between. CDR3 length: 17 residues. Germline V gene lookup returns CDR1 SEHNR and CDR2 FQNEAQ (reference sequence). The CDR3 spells CASSLAVGSLKDYGYTF. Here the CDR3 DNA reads TGTGCCAGCAGCTTAGCGGTAGGGTCCCTGAAGGACTATGGCTACACCTTC.

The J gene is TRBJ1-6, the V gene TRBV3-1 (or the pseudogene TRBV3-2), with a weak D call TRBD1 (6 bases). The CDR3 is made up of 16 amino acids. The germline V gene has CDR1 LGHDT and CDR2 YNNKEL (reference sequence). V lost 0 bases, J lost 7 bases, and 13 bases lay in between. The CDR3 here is CASSQDTGFYNSPLHF. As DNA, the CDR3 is TGTGCCAGCAGCCAAGATACAGGGTTTTACAATTCACCCCTCCACTTT.

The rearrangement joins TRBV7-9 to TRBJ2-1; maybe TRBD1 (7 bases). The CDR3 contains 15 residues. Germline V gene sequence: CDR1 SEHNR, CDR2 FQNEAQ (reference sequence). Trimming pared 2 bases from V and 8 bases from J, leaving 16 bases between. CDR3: CASSLSDREVDEQFF. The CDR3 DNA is TGTGCCAGCAGCTTAAGCGACAGGGAGGTAGATGAGCAGTTCTTC.

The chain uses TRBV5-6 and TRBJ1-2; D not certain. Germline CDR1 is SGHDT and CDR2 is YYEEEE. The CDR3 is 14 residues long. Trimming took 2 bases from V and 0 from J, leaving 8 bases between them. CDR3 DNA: TGTGCCAGCAGCTTTGGCCAGCCTAACTATGGCTACACCTTC. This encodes CASSFGQPNYGYTF.

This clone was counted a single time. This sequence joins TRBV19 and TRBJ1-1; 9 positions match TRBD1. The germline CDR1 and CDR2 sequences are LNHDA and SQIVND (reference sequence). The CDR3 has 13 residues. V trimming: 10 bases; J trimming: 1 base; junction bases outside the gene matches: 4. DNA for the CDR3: TGTGCCATCAAACAGGGGGCGAACACTGAAGCTTTCTTT. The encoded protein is CAIKQGANTEAFF. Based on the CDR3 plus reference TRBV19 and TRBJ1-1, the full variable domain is DGGITQSPKYLFRKEGQNVTLSCEQNLNHDAMYWYRQDPGQGLRLIYYSQIVNDFQKGDIAEGYSVSREKKESFPLTVTSAQKNPTAFYLCAIKQGANTEAFFGQGTRLTVV.

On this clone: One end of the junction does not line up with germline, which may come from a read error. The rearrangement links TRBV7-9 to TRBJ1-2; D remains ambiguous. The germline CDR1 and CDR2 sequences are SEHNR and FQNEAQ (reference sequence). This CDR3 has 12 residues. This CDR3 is CASSLDQAGYIF. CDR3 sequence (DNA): TGTGCCAGCAGCTTAGATCAGGCTGGCTACATCTTC.

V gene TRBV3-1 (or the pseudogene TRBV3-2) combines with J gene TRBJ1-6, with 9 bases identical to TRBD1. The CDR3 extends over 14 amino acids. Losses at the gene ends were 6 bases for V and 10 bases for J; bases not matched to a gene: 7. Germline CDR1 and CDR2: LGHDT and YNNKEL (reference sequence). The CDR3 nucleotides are TGTGCCAGCAGGTCCGGGACAGGGCCCTCACCCCTCCACTTT. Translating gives CASRSGTGPSPLHF.

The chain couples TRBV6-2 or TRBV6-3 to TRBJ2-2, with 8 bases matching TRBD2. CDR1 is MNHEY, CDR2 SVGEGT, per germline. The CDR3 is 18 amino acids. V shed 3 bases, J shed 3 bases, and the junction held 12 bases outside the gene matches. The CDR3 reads CASSYRLTGGSDTGELFF. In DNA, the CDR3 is TGTGCCAGCAGTTATCGGCTGACGGGGGGGTCGGACACCGGGGAGCTGTTTTTT.

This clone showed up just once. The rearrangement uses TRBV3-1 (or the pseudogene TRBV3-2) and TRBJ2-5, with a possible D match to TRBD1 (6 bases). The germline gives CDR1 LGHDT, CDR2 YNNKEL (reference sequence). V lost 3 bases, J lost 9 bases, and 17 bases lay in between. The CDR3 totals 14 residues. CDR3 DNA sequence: TGTGCCAGCAGCCATAACGATCTAGGGGGAGCCCAGTACTTC. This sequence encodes CASSHNDLGGAQYF.

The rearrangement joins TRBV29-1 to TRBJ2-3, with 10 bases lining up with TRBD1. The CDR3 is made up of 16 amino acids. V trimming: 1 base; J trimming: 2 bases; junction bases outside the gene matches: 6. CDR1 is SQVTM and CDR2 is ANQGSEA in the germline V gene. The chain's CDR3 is CSVEGSTGGPTDTQYF. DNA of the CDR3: TGCAGCGTTGAAGGTTCGACAGGGGGCCCCACAGATACGCAGTATTTT.

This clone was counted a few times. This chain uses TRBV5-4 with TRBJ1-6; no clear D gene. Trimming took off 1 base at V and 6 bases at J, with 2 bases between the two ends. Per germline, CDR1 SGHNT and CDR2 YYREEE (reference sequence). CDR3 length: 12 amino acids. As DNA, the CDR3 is TGTGCCAGCAGCTTGCCTAATTCACCCCTCCACTTT. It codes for CASSLPNSPLHF.